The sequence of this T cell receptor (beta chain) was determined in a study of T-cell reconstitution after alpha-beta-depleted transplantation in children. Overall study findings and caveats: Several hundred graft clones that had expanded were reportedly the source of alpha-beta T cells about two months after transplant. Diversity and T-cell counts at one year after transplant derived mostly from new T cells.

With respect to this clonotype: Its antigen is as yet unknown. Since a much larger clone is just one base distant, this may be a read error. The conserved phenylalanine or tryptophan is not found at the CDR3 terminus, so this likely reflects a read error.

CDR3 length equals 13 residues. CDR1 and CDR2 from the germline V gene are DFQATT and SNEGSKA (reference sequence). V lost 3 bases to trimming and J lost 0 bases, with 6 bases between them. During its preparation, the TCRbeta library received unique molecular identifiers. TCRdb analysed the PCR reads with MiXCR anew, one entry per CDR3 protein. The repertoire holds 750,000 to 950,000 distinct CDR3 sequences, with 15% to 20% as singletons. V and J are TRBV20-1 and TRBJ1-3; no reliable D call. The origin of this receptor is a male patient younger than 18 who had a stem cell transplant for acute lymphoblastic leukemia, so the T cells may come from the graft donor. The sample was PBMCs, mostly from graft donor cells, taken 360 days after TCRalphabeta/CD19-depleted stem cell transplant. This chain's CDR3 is CSARVFSGNTIYY. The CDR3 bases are TGCAGTGCTAGGGTGTTCTCTGGAAACACCATATATTAT.